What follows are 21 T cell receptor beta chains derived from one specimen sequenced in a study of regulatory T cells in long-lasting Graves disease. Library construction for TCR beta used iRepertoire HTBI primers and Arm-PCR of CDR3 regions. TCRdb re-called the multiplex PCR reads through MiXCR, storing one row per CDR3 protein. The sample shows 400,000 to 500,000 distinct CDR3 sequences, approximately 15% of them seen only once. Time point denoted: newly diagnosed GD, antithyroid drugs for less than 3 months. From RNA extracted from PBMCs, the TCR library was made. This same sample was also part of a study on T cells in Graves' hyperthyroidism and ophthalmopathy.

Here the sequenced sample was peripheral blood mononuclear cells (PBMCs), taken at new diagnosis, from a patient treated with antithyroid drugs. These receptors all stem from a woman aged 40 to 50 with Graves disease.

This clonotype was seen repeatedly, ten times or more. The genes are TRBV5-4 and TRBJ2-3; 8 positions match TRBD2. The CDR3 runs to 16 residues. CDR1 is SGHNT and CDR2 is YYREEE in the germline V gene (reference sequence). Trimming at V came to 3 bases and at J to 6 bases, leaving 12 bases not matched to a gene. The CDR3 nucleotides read TGTGCCAGCAGCTACCACCCGGCGGGAGGTCCCGATACGCAGTATTTT. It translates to CASSYHPAGGPDTQYF.

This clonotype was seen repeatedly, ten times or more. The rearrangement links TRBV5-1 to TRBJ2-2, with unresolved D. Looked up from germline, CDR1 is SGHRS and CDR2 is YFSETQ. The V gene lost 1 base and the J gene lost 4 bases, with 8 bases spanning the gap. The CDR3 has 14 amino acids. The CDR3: CASSLTAFTGELFF. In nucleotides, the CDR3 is TGCGCCAGCAGCTTGACGGCGTTCACCGGGGAGCTGTTTTTT.

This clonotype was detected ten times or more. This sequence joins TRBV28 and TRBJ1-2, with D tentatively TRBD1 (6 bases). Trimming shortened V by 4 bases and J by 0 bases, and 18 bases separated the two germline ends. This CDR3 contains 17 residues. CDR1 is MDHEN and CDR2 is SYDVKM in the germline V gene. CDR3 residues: CASSSLGQLTANYGYTF. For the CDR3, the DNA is TGTGCCAGCAGTTCGCTCGGACAGCTAACGGCTAACTATGGCTACACCTTC.

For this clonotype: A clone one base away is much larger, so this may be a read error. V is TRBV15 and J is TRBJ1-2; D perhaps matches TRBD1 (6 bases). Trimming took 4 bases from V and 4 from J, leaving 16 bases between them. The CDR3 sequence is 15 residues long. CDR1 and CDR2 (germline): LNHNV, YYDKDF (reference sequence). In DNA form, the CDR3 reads TGTGCCACCAGCATAGCACGGGGGGCGGCCTATGGCTACACCTTC. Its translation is CATSIARGAAYGYTF.

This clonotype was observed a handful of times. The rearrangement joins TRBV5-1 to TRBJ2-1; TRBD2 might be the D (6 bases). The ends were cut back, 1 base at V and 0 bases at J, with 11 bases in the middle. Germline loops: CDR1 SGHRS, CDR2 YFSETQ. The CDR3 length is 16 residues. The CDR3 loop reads CASSLIAASSYNEQFF. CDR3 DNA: TGCGCCAGCAGCTTGATAGCGGCTAGCTCCTACAATGAGCAGTTCTTC. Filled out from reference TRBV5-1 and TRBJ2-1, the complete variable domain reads KAGVTQTPRYLIKTRGQQVTLSCSPISGHRSVSWYQQTPGQGLQFLFEYFSETQRNKGNFPGRFSGRQFSNSRSEMNVSTLELGDSALYLCASSLIAASSYNEQFFGPGTRLTVL.

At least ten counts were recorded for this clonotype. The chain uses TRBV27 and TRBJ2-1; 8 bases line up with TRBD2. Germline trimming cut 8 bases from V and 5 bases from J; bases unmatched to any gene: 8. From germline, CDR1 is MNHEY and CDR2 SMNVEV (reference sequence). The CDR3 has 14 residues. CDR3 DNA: TGTGCCAGCGGAGGACTAGCCGGCCACAATGAGCAGTTCTTC. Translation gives CASGGLAGHNEQFF.

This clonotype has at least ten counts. CDR3 DNA: TGTGCCAGCAGCCAAGATCCAGGGAATAATTCACCCCTCCACTTT. Its translation is CASSQDPGNNSPLHF. The chain links TRBV3-1 to TRBJ1-6; perhaps TRBD1 as D (5 bases). Trimming took 0 bases from V and 5 from J, leaving 8 bases between them. Germline CDR1 and CDR2: LGHDT and YNNKEL (reference sequence). The CDR3 covers 15 residues.

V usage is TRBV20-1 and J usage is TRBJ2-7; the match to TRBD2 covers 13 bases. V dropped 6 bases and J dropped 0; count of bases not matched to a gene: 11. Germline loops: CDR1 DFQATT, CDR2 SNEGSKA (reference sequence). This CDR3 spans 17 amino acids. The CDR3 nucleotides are TGCAGTGCAGGGCGAACTAGCGGGAGGGGCCCCTCCTACGAGCAGTACTTC. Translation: CSAGRTSGRGPSYEQYF.

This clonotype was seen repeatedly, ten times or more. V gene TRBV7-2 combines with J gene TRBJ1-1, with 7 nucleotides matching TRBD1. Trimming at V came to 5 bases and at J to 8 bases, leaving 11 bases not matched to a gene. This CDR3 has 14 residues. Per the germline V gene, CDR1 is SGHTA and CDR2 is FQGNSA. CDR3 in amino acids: CASSLNRGREEAFF. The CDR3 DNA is TGTGCCAGCAGCCTCAACAGGGGCCGGGAGGAAGCTTTCTTT.

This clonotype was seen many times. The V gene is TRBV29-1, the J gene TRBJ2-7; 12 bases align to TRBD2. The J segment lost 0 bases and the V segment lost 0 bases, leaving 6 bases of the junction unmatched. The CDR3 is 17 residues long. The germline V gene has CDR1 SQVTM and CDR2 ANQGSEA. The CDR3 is CSVEDYLAGGNSYEQYF. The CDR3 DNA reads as TGCAGCGTTGAAGATTATCTAGCGGGAGGGAACTCCTACGAGCAGTACTTC.

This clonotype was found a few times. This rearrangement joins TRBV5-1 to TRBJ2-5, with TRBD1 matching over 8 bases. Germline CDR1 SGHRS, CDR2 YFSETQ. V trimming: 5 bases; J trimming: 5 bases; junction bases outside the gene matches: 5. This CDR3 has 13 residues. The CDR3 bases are TGCGCCAGCAGGACAGGGGTTGGGGAGACCCAGTACTTC. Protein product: CASRTGVGETQYF.

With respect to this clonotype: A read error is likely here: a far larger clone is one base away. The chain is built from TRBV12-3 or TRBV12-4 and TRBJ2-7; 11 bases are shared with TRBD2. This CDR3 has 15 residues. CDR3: CASSPGTSGNNEQLF. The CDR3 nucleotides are TGTGCCAGCAGTCCCGGGACTAGCGGAAACAATGAGCAGCTCTTC.

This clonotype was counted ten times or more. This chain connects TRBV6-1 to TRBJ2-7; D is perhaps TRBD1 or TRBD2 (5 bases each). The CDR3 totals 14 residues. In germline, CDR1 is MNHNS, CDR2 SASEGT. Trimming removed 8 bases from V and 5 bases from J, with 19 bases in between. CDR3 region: CASEEAGYHHEQYF. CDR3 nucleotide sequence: TGTGCCAGCGAGGAGGCAGGGTATCACCACGAGCAGTACTTC.

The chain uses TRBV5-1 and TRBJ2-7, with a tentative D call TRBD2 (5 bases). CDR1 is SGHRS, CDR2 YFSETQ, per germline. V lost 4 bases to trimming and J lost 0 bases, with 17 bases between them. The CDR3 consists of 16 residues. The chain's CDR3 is CASSRAVGGTSYEQYF. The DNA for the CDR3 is TGCGCCAGCAGCCGAGCGGTCGGTGGCACCTCCTACGAGCAGTACTTC.

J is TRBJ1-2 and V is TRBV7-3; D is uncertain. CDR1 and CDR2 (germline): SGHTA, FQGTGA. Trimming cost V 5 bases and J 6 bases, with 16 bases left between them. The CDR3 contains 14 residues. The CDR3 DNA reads TGTGCCAGCAGCCTCGGACCATACCAAGATGGCTACACCTTC. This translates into CASSLGPYQDGYTF.

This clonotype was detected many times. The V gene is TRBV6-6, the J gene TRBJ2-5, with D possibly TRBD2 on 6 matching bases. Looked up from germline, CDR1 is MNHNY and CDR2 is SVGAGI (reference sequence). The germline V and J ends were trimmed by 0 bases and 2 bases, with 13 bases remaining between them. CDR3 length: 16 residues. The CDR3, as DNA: TGTGCCAGCAGTTACTCGGAGGGCGGAGGTCAAGAGACCCAGTACTTC. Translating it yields CASSYSEGGGQETQYF.

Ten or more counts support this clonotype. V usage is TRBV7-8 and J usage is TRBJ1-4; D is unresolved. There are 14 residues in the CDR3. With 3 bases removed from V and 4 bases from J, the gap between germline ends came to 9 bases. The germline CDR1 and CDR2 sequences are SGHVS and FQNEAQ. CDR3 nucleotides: TGTGCCAGCAGCTTGGACGGTTTTAATGAAAAACTGTTTTTT. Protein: CASSLDGFNEKLFF.

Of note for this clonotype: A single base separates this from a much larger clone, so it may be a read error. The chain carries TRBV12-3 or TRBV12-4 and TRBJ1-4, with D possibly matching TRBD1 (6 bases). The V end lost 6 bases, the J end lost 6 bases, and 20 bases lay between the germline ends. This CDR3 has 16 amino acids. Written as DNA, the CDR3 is TGTGCCAGCAGCTTGTCGGGGGGCGCCTTAGATGAAAAACTGTTTTTT. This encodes CASSLSGGALDEKLFF.

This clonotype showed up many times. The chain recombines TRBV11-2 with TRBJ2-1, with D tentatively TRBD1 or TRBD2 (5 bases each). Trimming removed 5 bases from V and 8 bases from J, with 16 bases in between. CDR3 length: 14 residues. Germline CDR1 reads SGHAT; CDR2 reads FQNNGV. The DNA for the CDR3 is TGTGCCAGCAGCCACCCAGAGGGGTGGTATGAGCAGTTCTTC. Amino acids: CASSHPEGWYEQFF.

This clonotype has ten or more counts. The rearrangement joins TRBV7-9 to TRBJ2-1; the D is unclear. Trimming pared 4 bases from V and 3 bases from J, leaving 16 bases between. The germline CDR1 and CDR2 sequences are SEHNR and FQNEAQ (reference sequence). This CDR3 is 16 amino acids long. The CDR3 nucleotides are TGTGCCAGCAGCTCCCGACAACCTAAAAACTACAATGAGCAGTTCTTC. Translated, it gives CASSSRQPKNYNEQFF.

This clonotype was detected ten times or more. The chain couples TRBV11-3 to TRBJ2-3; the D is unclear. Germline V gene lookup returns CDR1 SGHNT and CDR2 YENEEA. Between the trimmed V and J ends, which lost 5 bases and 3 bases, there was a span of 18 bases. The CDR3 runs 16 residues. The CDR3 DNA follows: TGTGCCAGCAGCCCCCCCACCAGGTTCGAGACAGATACGCAGTATTTT. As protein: CASSPPTRFETDTQYF.